The entry that follows covers one TCR beta chain sequence. Its antigen is not identified. These data come from a study of cytomegalovirus exposure and HLA in healthy donors. Trimming removed 3 bases from V and 0 bases from J, with 12 bases in between. Germline V gene sequence: CDR1 KGHSH, CDR2 LQKENI. This CDR3 is 15 amino acids long. Findings of the study overall: The study assumed roughly uniform donor sequencing depth for presence/absence analyses. The authors excluded some V segments, including TRBV6-2 and TRBV6-3, as indistinguishable. CMV antigen specificity of a few CMV-associated chains was confirmed in vitro.

The PCR was carried out with 60 Vbeta primers and 13 Jbeta primers. Generated by immunoSEQ multiplex PCR, the TCRdb table keeps only in-frame clones and is missing some. The table shows around 110,000 clones, with 60% to 85% occurring only once. The material sequenced was PBMCs. This receptor was taken from a woman aged 18 to 35 in good health and CMV-seronegative. This rearrangement joins TRBV18 to TRBJ2-7, with D perhaps TRBD1 (6 bases). Written as DNA, the CDR3 is TGTGCCAGCTCACCCCTCGACAGGAGCTCCTACGAGCAGTACTTC. Translating gives CASSPLDRSSYEQYF.